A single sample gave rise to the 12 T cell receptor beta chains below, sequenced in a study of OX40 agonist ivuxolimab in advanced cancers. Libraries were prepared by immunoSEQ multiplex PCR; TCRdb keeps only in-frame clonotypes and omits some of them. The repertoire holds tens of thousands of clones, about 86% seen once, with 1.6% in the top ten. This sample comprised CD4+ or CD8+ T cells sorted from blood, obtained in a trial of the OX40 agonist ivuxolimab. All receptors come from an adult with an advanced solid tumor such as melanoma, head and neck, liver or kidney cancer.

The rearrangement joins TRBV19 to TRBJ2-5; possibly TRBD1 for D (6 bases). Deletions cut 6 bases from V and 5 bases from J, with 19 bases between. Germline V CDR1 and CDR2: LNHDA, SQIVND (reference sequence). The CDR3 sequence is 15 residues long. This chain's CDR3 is CASSPQKGQGETQYF. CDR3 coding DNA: TGTGCCAGTAGCCCCCAGAAAGGGCAGGGGGAGACCCAGTACTTC.

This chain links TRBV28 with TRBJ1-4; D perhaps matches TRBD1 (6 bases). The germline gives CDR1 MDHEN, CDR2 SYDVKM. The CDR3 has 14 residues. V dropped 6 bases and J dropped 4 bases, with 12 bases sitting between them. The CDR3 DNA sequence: TGTGCCAGCAGCCAGACAGGAGATAATGAAAAACTGTTTTTT. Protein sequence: CASSQTGDNEKLFF.

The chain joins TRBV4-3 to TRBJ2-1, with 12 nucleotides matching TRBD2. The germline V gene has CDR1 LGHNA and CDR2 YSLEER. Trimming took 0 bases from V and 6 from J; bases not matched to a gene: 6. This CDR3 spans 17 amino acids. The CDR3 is CASSQDRASGGGNEQFF. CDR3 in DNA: TGCGCCAGCAGCCAAGATCGGGCTAGCGGGGGGGGCAATGAGCAGTTCTTC.

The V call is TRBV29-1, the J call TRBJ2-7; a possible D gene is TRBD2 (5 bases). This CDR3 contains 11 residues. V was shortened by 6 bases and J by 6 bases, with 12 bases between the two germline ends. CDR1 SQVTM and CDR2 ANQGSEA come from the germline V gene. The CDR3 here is CSVLTSLEQYF. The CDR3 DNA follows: TGCAGCGTCCTTACTAGTCTCGAGCAGTACTTC.

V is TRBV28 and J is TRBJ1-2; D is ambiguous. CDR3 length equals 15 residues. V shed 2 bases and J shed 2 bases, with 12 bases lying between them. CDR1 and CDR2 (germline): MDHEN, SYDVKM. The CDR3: CASSLGPAPNYGYTF. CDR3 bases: TGTGCCAGCAGTTTAGGGCCAGCACCGAACTATGGCTACACCTTC.

The CDR3 sequence: CASSLSGGLNTEAFF. CDR3 bases: TGCGCCAGCAGCTTGTCTGGCGGCCTGAACACTGAAGCTTTCTTT. This chain joins TRBV5-1 and TRBJ1-1; D is unresolved. The CDR3 totals 15 residues. V was shortened by 1 base and J by 0 bases, with 10 bases between the two germline ends. Looked up from germline, CDR1 is SGHRS and CDR2 is YFSETQ.

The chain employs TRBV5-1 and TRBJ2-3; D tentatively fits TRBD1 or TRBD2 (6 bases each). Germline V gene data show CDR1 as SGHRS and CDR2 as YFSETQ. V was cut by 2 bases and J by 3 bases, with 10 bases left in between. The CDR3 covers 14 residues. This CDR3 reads CASSLGGQTDTQYF. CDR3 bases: TGCGCCAGCAGCTTAGGGGGGCAGACAGATACGCAGTATTTT.

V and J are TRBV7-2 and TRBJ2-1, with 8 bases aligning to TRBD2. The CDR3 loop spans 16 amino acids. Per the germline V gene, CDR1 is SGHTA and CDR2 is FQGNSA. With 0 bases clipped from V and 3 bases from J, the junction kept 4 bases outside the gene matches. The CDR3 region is CASSLASGTNYNEQFF. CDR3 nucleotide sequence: TGTGCCAGCAGCTTAGCTAGCGGGACCAACTACAATGAGCAGTTCTTC.

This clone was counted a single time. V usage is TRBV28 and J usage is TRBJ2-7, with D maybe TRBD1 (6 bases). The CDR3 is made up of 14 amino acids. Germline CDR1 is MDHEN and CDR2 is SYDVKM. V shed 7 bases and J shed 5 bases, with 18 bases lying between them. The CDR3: CASNPRGRGDEQYF. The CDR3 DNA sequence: TGTGCCAGCAACCCCCGGGGCAGGGGTGACGAGCAGTACTTC. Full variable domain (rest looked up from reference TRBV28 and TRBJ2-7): DVKVTQSSRYLVKRTGEKVFLECVQDMDHENMFWYRQDPGLGLRLIYFSYDVKMKEKGDIPEGYSVSREKKERFSLILESASTNQTSMYLCASNPRGRGDEQYFGPGTRLTVT.

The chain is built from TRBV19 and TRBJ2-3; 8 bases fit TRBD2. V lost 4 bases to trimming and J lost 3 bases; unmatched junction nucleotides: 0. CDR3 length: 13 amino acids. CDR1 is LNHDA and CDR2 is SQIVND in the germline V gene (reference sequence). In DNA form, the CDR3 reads TGTGCCAGTAGTAGCGGGAGGACAGATACGCAGTATTTT. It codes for CASSSGRTDTQYF.

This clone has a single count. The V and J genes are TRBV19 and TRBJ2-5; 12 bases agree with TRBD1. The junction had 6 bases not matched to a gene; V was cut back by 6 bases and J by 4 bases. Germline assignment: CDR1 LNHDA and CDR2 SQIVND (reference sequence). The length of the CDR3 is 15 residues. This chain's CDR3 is CASRRGQGARETQYF. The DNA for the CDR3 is TGTGCCAGTAGGAGGGGACAGGGGGCCAGAGAGACCCAGTACTTC.

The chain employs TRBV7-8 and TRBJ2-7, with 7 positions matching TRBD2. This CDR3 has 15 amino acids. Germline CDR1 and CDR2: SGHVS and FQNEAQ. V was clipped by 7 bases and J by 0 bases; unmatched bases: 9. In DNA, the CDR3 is TGTGCCAGCACCGTCGAGCGGACTAGCTCCTACGAGCAGTACTTC. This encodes CASTVERTSSYEQYF.